These 9 T cell receptor beta chains originate from one sample sequenced in a study of OX40 agonist ivuxolimab in advanced cancers. The data were produced by immunoSEQ multiplex PCR, yet TCRdb's version contains in-frame clones alone and is incomplete. The data hold fewer than 140,000 clones, with about nine tenths observed a single time. The sequencing used CD4+ or CD8+ T cells sorted from blood, collected in a trial of the OX40 agonist ivuxolimab. These receptors all come from an adult with an advanced solid tumor such as melanoma, head and neck, liver or kidney cancer.

The chain joins TRBV7-2 to TRBJ1-3; D is undetermined. Germline V gene data show CDR1 as SGHTA and CDR2 as FQGNSA. The CDR3 has 15 amino acids. V was clipped by 0 bases and J by 3 bases, with 9 bases between them. The CDR3 DNA reads as TGTGCCAGCAGCTTAGCGGTGGCGAATGGAAACACCATATATTTT. It translates to CASSLAVANGNTIYF.

The chain is built from TRBV7-2 and TRBJ1-5; 10 bases map to TRBD1. Trimming cost V 1 base and J 4 bases; bases outside gene matches: 7. The CDR3 contains 17 residues. Germline-derived CDR1 and CDR2 are SGHTA and FQGNSA. Here the CDR3 reads CASSLGTGGALNQPQHF. CDR3 nucleotides: TGTGCCAGCAGCTTAGGGACAGGGGGGGCCTTAAATCAGCCCCAGCATTTT.

The V gene is TRBV25-1, the J gene TRBJ2-1; 9 bases line up with TRBD2. The V gene end was trimmed by 6 bases and the J gene end by 0 bases; junction bases not matched to a gene: 3. This CDR3 comprises 15 residues. Germline assignment: CDR1 MGHDK and CDR2 SYGVNS. CDR3 sequence reads: CASSSSGTSYNEQFF. In DNA, the CDR3 is TGTGCCAGCAGCTCTAGCGGGACCTCCTACAATGAGCAGTTCTTC. Variable domain in full (rest from reference TRBV25-1 and TRBJ2-1): EADIYQTPRYLVIGTGKKITLECSQTMGHDKMYWYQQDPGMELHLIHYSYGVNSTEKGDLSSESTVSRIRTEHFPLTLESARPSHTSQYLCASSSSGTSYNEQFFGPGTRLTVL.

The chain employs TRBV7-6 and TRBJ2-7; perhaps TRBD2 as D (7 bases). The CDR3 loop spans 15 amino acids. V was shortened by 0 bases and J by 2 bases, with 11 bases between the two germline ends. Germline CDR1 is SGHVS and CDR2 is FNYEAQ. The DNA of the CDR3 is TGTGCCAGCAGCTTAGCGAGGGGGGGGGCCTACGAGCAGTACTTC. It specifies CASSLARGGAYEQYF.

The chain uses TRBV5-6 and TRBJ1-6, with unresolved D. There are 15 residues in the CDR3. V was trimmed by 0 bases and J by 6 bases, leaving 10 bases between them. The germline CDR1 and CDR2 sequences are SGHDT and YYEEEE. The CDR3 loop reads CASSLDRDFNSPLHF. The CDR3 DNA reads TGTGCCAGCAGCTTGGATCGGGATTTTAATTCACCCCTCCACTTT.

V gene TRBV29-1 combines with J gene TRBJ1-2; unclear D gene. The germline V gene has CDR1 SQVTM and CDR2 ANQGSEA. V was clipped by 5 bases and J by 6 bases, with 13 bases between them. The CDR3 contains 12 residues. The CDR3 region has the DNA TGCAGCGTTTCGGGAGGCCCTGATGGCTACACCTTC. Protein sequence: CSVSGGPDGYTF. The entire variable domain, with the rest obtained from reference TRBV29-1 and TRBJ1-2, is as follows: SAVISQKPSRDICQRGTSLTIQCQVDSQVTMMFWYRQQPGQSLTLIATANQGSEATYESGFVIDKFPISRPNLTFSTLTVSNMSPEDSSIYLCSVSGGPDGYTFGSGTRLTVV.

This rearrangement joins TRBV28 to TRBJ2-2; D not resolved. Trimming removed 7 bases from V and 7 bases from J, with 13 bases in between. Germline V lookup: CDR1 MDHEN, CDR2 SYDVKM. The CDR3 is made up of 13 amino acids. The CDR3 here is CASKLLADGELFF. As DNA, the CDR3 is TGTGCCAGCAAACTCCTCGCGGACGGGGAGCTGTTTTTT.

The chain couples TRBV4-3 to TRBJ2-7, with TRBD1 matching over 8 bases. CDR3 length: 15 residues. V trimming: 1 base; J trimming: 3 bases; junction bases outside the gene matches: 5. Germline loops: CDR1 LGHNA, CDR2 YSLEER. The CDR3 here is CASSQAQGAIYEQYF. CDR3 DNA sequence: TGCGCCAGCAGCCAAGCTCAGGGGGCGATCTACGAGCAGTACTTC.

This clone was observed a few times. V usage is TRBV5-1 and J usage is TRBJ1-6, with D possibly matching TRBD1 (5 bases). CDR3 length equals 14 residues. Trimming stripped 4 bases from V and 9 bases from J, with 14 bases between. The germline CDR1 and CDR2 sequences are SGHRS and YFSETQ. CDR3 sequence reads: CASSPGLGTSPLHF. The CDR3 region has the DNA TGCGCCAGCAGCCCGGGGCTTGGGACTTCACCCCTCCACTTT.